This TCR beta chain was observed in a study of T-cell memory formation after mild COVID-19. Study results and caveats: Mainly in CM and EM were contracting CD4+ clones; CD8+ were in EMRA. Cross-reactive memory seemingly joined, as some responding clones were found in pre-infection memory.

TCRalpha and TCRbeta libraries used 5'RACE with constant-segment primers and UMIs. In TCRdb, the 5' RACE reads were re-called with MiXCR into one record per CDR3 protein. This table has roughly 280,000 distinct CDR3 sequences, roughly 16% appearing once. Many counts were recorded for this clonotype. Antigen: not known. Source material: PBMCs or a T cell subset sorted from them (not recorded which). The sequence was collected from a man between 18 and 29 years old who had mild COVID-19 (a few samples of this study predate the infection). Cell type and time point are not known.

CDR3 loop: CASSLQGPQETQYF. CDR3 bases: TGTGCCAGTAGTCTACAGGGGCCCCAAGAGACCCAGTACTTC. The rearrangement links TRBV19 to TRBJ2-5, with 7 bases identical to TRBD1. The CDR3 contains 14 residues. Germline V gene data show CDR1 as LNHDA and CDR2 as SQIVND (reference sequence). V shed 5 bases and J 1 base; nucleotides not matched to a gene: 4.